The rows below give T cell receptor beta chains drawn from one sample of a study of blood T cell repertoires in COVID-19. Profiling relied on immunoSEQ multiplex PCR, and the TCRdb table lists in-frame clones only, not all of them. The sample yields about 170,000 clones, 88% seen once. Sequencing input: peripheral blood. The receptor source for this set is a man aged 45-60 years who had recovered from COVID-19. CDR3s include the opening cysteine and the closing phenylalanine or tryptophan. D genes are given only for firm matches. Rows give clone size only sometimes, using once, few, many, or a class for an expanded clone.

abundance,j_gene,v_gene,d_gene,CDR3nt,CDR3aa
-,TRBJ1-6,TRBV7-2,TRBD1,TGTGCCAGCAGCTTATCCTCGGACAGGCTTAGCTCCTATAATTCACCCCTCCACTTT,CASSLSSDRLSSYNSPLHF
-,TRBJ1-3,TRBV27,TRBD1,TGTGCCAGCAAGACTCGACAGGGTGAAAGAAACACCATATATTTT,CASKTRQGERNTIYF
-,TRBJ1-5,TRBV29-1,TRBD1,TGCAGCGCCGGACAGGGGGCCAGCAATCAGCCCCAGCATTTT,CSAGQGASNQPQHF
-,TRBJ2-1,TRBV5-4,-,TGTGCCAGCACCTCTATTGAGACAGATTACAATGAGCAGTTCTTC,CASTSIETDYNEQFF
-,TRBJ1-1,TRBV11-2,-,TGTGCCAGCAGCAGGGCGGGGCCCCGGGGCACTGAAGCTTTCTTT,CASSRAGPRGTEAFF
-,TRBJ2-1,TRBV7-2,TRBD1,TGTGCCAGCAGCCCTCTCGACAGGGTGGGATTCTTC,CASSPLDRVGFF
few,TRBJ2-5,TRBV5-1,-,TGCGCCAGCAGCAACAGGGCGCAGACCCAGTACTTC,CASSNRAQTQYF
-,TRBJ1-5,TRBV7-8,TRBD1,TGTGCCAGCAGCTTAGGTTATGGCAGGGGGCCGCTTCAGCCCCAGCATTTT,CASSLGYGRGPLQPQHF
few,TRBJ2-2,TRBV5-1,TRBD2,TGCGCCAGCAGCTTTACTAGCGGGCCGAACACCGGGGAGCTGTTTTTT,CASSFTSGPNTGELFF
-,TRBJ2-3,TRBV20-1,TRBD2,TGCAGTGCTAGTCCCCTAGCGGGGGACCCGGGGGATACGCAGTATTTT,CSASPLAGDPGDTQYF
-,TRBJ2-7,TRBV2,-,TGTGCCAGCAGTGAAGGAGTCGCTTACGAGCAGTACTTC,CASSEGVAYEQYF
-,TRBJ1-6,TRBV7-6,-,TGTGCCAGCAGCACAGGGTCGAATGCTTCACCCCTCCACTTT,CASSTGSNASPLHF
-,TRBJ2-1,TRBV5-1,-,TGCGCCAGCGGCATACAGGGCAATGAGCAGTTCTTC,CASGIQGNEQFF
-,TRBJ1-5,TRBV30,-,TGTGCCTGGAGTAAACAGGCCTTGGTGGTGGAGCCCCAGCATTTT,CAWSKQALVVEPQHF
-,TRBJ2-7,TRBV9,TRBD2,TGTGCCAGCAGTAGGGGACTAGCGGGGTACGAGCAGTACTTC,CASSRGLAGYEQYF
-,TRBJ2-1,TRBV27,TRBD2,TGTGCCAGCAGTCCGCGACTAGCGGGAGGGGCGGGTGAGCAGTTCTTC,CASSPRLAGGAGEQFF
-,TRBJ1-2,TRBV6-5,-,TGTGCCAGCAGTTACTCCCAGGCTAACTATGGCTACACCTTC,CASSYSQANYGYTF
-,TRBJ1-1,TRBV15,TRBD1,TGTGCCACCAGCAGAGGAGGACAGGGTGGTGAAGCTTTCTTT,CATSRGGQGGEAFF
-,TRBJ1-1,TRBV30,-,TGTGCCTGGGCGCAGGTCACTGAAGCTTTCTTT,CAWAQVTEAFF
-,TRBJ2-5,TRBV6-5,-,TGTGCCAGCAGTTACTCGGGGGGGGGCCGAGAGACCCAGTACTTC,CASSYSGGGRETQYF
-,TRBJ2-7,TRBV7-8,TRBD2,TGTGCCAGCAGCTTAGGGGGAGGGAACGAGCAGTACTTC,CASSLGGGNEQYF
once,TRBJ2-7,TRBV6-2/TRBV6-3,-,TGTGCCAGCAGCCCTTTCGACGAGCAGTACTTC,CASSPFDEQYF
-,TRBJ1-2,TRBV12-3/TRBV12-4,TRBD1,TGTGCCAGCAGCAACAGGGGATTTTATGGCTACACCTTC,CASSNRGFYGYTF
-,TRBJ2-1,TRBV19,TRBD2,TGTGCCAGTAGTATAGTGGGGGGGGACTACAATGAGCAGTTCTTC,CASSIVGGDYNEQFF
-,TRBJ2-7,TRBV29-1,TRBD1,TGCAGCGTTGAAGTGACAGGGGGAAGCTCCTACGAGCAGTACTTC,CSVEVTGGSSYEQYF
-,TRBJ2-2,TRBV29-1,-,TGCAGCGTCCCCCTTCGCAGGAACGCCGGGGAGCTGTTTTTT,CSVPLRRNAGELFF
-,TRBJ1-2,TRBV10-3,TRBD1,TGTGCCATCAGTGAGAGGACCGGGACAGGGGGATCTAACTATGGCTACACCTTC,CAISERTGTGGSNYGYTF
-,TRBJ1-1,TRBV6-5,TRBD1,TGTGCCAGCAGTCTCTGGGGGACAGACACTGAAGCTTTCTTT,CASSLWGTDTEAFF
few,TRBJ2-2,TRBV5-4,-,TGTGCCAGCAGCTTCTCGACAGGAAACACCGGGGAGCTGTTTTTT,CASSFSTGNTGELFF
few,TRBJ1-2,TRBV6-5,TRBD1,TGTGCCAGCAGAGACAGGGGGTATCATGGCTACACCTTC,CASRDRGYHGYTF
-,TRBJ1-4,TRBV2,TRBD1,TGTGCCAGCAGCGATGACAGGGGTAATGAAAAACTGTTTTTT,CASSDDRGNEKLFF
-,TRBJ1-5,TRBV27,-,TGTGCCAGCAGTTTAGATGGGGGCAGGGAGCCCCAGCATTTT,CASSLDGGREPQHF
-,TRBJ2-6,TRBV5-4,TRBD1,TGTGCCAGCAGGTCGACAGGGAGCTCTGGGGCCAACGTCCTGACTTTC,CASRSTGSSGANVLTF
-,TRBJ1-3,TRBV18,-,TGTGCCAGCTCACCGACAGATGTGGGAGGAAACACCATATATTTT,CASSPTDVGGNTIYF
once,TRBJ1-4,TRBV9,TRBD1,TGTGCCAGCAGCGCCGGGACAGGGCTTAATGAAAAACTGTTTTTT,CASSAGTGLNEKLFF
-,TRBJ1-4,TRBV28,-,TGTGCCAGCACACGGTCCGGGGGGAATGAAAAACTGTTTTTT,CASTRSGGNEKLFF
-,TRBJ2-2,TRBV6-2/TRBV6-3,TRBD1,TGTGCCAGCAGTTCCGCCCGGACAGGGCTGGCCGGGGAGCTGTTTTTT,CASSSARTGLAGELFF
-,TRBJ1-4,TRBV28,-,TGTGCCAGCAAGGTGTCAGGGGCGTGGGAAAAACTGTTTTTT,CASKVSGAWEKLFF
-,TRBJ1-2,TRBV13,TRBD1,TGTGCCAGCAGCTACCAGGGGGTAGCGAATTTTGGCTACACCTTC,CASSYQGVANFGYTF
-,TRBJ2-3,TRBV11-3,TRBD1,TGTGCCAGCAGCCCCGGGACAGGGAAAGATACGCAGTATTTT,CASSPGTGKDTQYF
-,TRBJ2-6,TRBV10-3,TRBD1,TGTGCCATCAGGCCGGGACAGGGATCTGGGGCCAACGTCCTGACTTTC,CAIRPGQGSGANVLTF
once,TRBJ2-4,TRBV6-2/TRBV6-3,-,TGTGCCAGCAGCCCTGGGGGCCGAGCCAAAAACATTCAGTACTTC,CASSPGGRAKNIQYF
once,TRBJ2-1,TRBV12-3/TRBV12-4,-,TGTGCCAGCAGTCCACAGCTACACAATGAGCAGTTCTTC,CASSPQLHNEQFF
-,TRBJ1-5,TRBV6-2/TRBV6-3,TRBD1,TGTGCCAGCAGTTACGACAGGGTAGGTCAGCCCCAGCATTTT,CASSYDRVGQPQHF
-,TRBJ2-2,TRBV19,TRBD1,TGTGCCAGTAGCCTGACAGGGGGCGCAACCGGGGAGCTGTTTTTT,CASSLTGGATGELFF
-,TRBJ2-1,TRBV19,TRBD2,TGTGCCAGTAGTGACGGGACTAGCGGACCCTCCTACAATGAGCAGTTCTTC,CASSDGTSGPSYNEQFF
-,TRBJ1-1,TRBV2,TRBD1,TGTGCCAGCAGTGAGAGGGGGCAGTACACTGAAGCTTTCTTT,CASSERGQYTEAFF
-,TRBJ1-5,TRBV7-2,-,TGTGCCAGCAGCTTACGGGGCGGGGACTCTCAGCCCCAGCATTTT,CASSLRGGDSQPQHF
-,TRBJ1-5,TRBV11-2,-,TGTGCCAGCAGCTTAGACCCGGGGGGGGGACAGCCCCAGCATTTT,CASSLDPGGGQPQHF
-,TRBJ1-4,TRBV5-5,TRBD1,TGTGCCAGCAGCTCGGGACAGGGGGGTGAAAAACTGTTTTTT,CASSSGQGGEKLFF
-,TRBJ1-5,TRBV11-2,TRBD1,TGTGCCAGCAGCCGGACAGGCCACCCTAATCAGCCCCAGCATTTT,CASSRTGHPNQPQHF
-,TRBJ2-3,TRBV2,TRBD2,TGTGCCAGCAGACCCCTAGCGGGTGGTAAGGGCACAGATACGCAGTATTTT,CASRPLAGGKGTDTQYF
-,TRBJ2-1,TRBV7-2,TRBD2,TGTGCCAGCAGCTGGACTAGCGGGAGCTCCAATGAGCAGTTCTTC,CASSWTSGSSNEQFF
-,TRBJ1-2,TRBV6-1,-,TGTGCCAGCAGTGAATTGAGGAATGGCTACACCTTC,CASSELRNGYTF
once,TRBJ1-5,TRBV5-8,-,TGTGCCAGCAGCTTGAGACAGGCCAGCAGTCAGCCCCAGCATTTT,CASSLRQASSQPQHF
-,TRBJ2-1,TRBV5-4,-,TGTGCCAGCAGCTCGCAGCTTGGGGCCTCCTACAATGAGCAGTTCTTC,CASSSQLGASYNEQFF
-,TRBJ2-7,TRBV18,TRBD1,TGTGCCAGCTCCCCCGGGACAGGGGGAGGTGAGCAGTACTTC,CASSPGTGGGEQYF
-,TRBJ2-7,TRBV12-3/TRBV12-4,TRBD1,TGTGCCAGCAGTTTCCGGGACAGGTACGAGCAGTACTTC,CASSFRDRYEQYF
-,TRBJ2-2,TRBV5-1,TRBD2,TGCGCCAGCAGCCTGACTAGCGGGGGATCCGCGAACACCGGGGAGCTGTTTTTT,CASSLTSGGSANTGELFF